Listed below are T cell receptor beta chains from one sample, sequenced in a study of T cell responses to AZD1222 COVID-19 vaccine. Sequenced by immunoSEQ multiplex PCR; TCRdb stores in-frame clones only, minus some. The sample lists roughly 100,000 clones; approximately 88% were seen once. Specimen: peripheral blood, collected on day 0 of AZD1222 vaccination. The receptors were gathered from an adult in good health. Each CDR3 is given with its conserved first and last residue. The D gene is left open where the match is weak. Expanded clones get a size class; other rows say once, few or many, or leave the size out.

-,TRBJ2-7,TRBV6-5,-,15,TGTGCCAGCAGTTACGTTGGGGGCTCCTCCTACGAGCAGTACTTC,CASSYVGGSSYEQYF
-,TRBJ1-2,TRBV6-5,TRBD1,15,TGTGCCAGCAGTTCACCGGGACAGGGGGCCTATGGCTACACCTTC,CASSSPGQGAYGYTF
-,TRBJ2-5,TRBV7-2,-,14,TGTGCCAGCAGCTTCATACAGGGTGCGGAGACCCAGTACTTC,CASSFIQGAETQYF
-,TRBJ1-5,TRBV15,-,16,TGTGCCACCAGCAGAGATTTCAGGGTCATCGATCAGCCCCAGCATTTT,CATSRDFRVIDQPQHF
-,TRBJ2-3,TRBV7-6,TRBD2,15,TGTGCCAGCAGCTTAAGCGGGAGTGGGACAGATACGCAGTATTTT,CASSLSGSGTDTQYF
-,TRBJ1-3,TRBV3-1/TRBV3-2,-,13,TGTGCCAGCAGCCAAGAAGGGTCAGACACCATATATTTT,CASSQEGSDTIYF
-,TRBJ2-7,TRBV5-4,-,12,TGTGCCAGCAGCCGGTGGAGGGGGGAGCAGTACTTC,CASSRWRGEQYF
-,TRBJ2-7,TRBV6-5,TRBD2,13,TGTGCCTCGACTAGCGGATTACTCTACGAGCAGTACTTC,CASTSGLLYEQYF
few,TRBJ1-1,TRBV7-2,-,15,TGTGCCAGCACCCCAATGGGGGTCATGAACACTGAAGCTTTCTTT,CASTPMGVMNTEAFF
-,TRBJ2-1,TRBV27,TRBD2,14,TGTGCCACAGCGGGGGGTATCCTTATCAATGAGCAGTTCTTC,CATAGGILINEQFF
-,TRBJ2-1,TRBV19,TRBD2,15,TGTGCCAGTAGTCCCCAGCGGGGGGGCAGCAATGAGCAGTTCTTC,CASSPQRGGSNEQFF
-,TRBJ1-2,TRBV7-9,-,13,TGTGCCAGCAGCTTGAGGACAGACGATGGCTACACCTTC,CASSLRTDDGYTF
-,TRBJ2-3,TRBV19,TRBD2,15,TGTGCCAGTACCCCTAGCGGGCTTTCAACAGATACGCAGTATTTT,CASTPSGLSTDTQYF
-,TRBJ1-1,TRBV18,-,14,TGTGCCAGCTCACCACTACAAGACAGCACTGAAGCTTTCTTT,CASSPLQDSTEAFF
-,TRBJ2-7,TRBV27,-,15,TGTGCCAGCAGTTTACATCGACAGGTGGCCTACGAGCAGTACTTC,CASSLHRQVAYEQYF
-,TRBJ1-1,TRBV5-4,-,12,TGTGCCAGCAGCTTGGACTGGGGTTTAGCTTTCTTT,CASSLDWGLAFF
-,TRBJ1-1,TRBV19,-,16,TGTGCCAGTAGTATAGATGAGGCAGAGTCTTACACTGAAGCTTTCTTT,CASSIDEAESYTEAFF
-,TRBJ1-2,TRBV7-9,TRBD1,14,TGTGCCAGCAGCCCCTACAGGGGGGACTATGGCTACACCTTC,CASSPYRGDYGYTF
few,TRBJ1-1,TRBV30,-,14,TGTGCCTGGAGTCTTGGGAGATGGACCACTGAAGCTTTCTTT,CAWSLGRWTTEAFF
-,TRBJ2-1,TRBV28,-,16,TGTGCCAGCAGTTTAAGGGGACAACTAAAAAACAATGAGCAGTTCTTC,CASSLRGQLKNNEQFF
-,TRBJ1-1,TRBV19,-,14,TGTGCCAGTAGTATAGGGGGTTCTCGGACTGAAGCTTTCTTT,CASSIGGSRTEAFF
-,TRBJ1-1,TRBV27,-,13,TGTGCCAGCAGTCTGTGGGGGTCGATGGAAGCTTTCTTT,CASSLWGSMEAFF
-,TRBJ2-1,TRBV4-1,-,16,TGCGCCAGCAGCCTCGAGGAGGGGGCGACCTACAATGAGCAGTTCTTC,CASSLEEGATYNEQFF
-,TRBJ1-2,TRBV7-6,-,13,TGTGCCAGCAGCTTAGACGGGGGTCAGGGCTACACCTTC,CASSLDGGQGYTF
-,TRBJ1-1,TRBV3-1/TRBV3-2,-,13,TGTGCCAGCAGCCTAGGAGGGACGTATGAAGCTTTCTTT,CASSLGGTYEAFF
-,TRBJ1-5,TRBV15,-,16,TGTGCCACCAGCAGAGATGGGCAGGGCTGGGGACAGCCCCAGCATTTT,CATSRDGQGWGQPQHF
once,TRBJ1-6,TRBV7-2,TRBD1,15,TGTGCCAGCAGCCTAAGACAGGGAGATAATTCACCCCTCCACTTT,CASSLRQGDNSPLHF
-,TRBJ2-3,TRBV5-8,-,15,TGTGCCAGCACTCGGAGAGGGGCTAGCACAGATACGCAGTATTTT,CASTRRGASTDTQYF
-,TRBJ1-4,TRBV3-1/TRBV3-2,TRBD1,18,TGTGCCAGCAGCCAAGATGCCGCGACAGGGGCAACTAATGAAAAACTGTTTTTT,CASSQDAATGATNEKLFF
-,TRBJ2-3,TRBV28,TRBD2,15,TGTGCCAGCAGCCAACTAGCGGCAGGCACAGATACGCAGTATTTT,CASSQLAAGTDTQYF
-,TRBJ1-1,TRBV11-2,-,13,TGTGCCAGCAGCCTCCCCGGGACGTCCGAAGCTTTCTTT,CASSLPGTSEAFF
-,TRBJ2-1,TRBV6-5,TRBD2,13,TGTGCCAGCAGCCCGGGACTAGCGCGTGAGCAGTTCTTC,CASSPGLAREQFF
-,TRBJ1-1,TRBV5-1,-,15,TGCGCCAGCAGCTTGGTGCAGGGGAAGAACACTGAAGCTTTCTTT,CASSLVQGKNTEAFF
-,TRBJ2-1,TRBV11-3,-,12,TGTGCCAGCAGCTTAGACGTAAGTGAGCAGTTCTTC,CASSLDVSEQFF
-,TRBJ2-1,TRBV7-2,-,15,TGTGCCAGCAGCTCCTACCGGTACTCCTACAATGAGCAGTTCTTC,CASSSYRYSYNEQFF
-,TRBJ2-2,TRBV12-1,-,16,TGTGCCAGCAGCTTTCTAAACAGGGGAGCATTCGGGGAGCTGTTTTTT,CASSFLNRGAFGELFF
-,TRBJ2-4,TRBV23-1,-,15,TGCGCCAGCAGTCAATATCAGGGTTTCACAAACATTCAGTACTTC,CASSQYQGFTNIQYF